This section outlines one TCR beta chain sequence together with its context. The sample belongs to a study of T cell responses to AZD1222 COVID-19 vaccine. CDR1 and CDR2 (germline): SGHTA, FQGNSA. Trimming removed 1 base at V and 3 bases at J, with 4 bases between. The CDR3 sequence is 13 residues long. Some clones are missing from TCRdb's copy, which holds only in-frame ones; the method was immunoSEQ multiplex PCR. The sample has some 120,000 clones; over 85% are singletons. This material consisted of peripheral blood, taken on day 0 of AZD1222 vaccination. This TCR was recovered from an adult in good health. The rearrangement joins TRBV7-2 to TRBJ1-5; D is unresolved. CDR3 residues: CASSLDYNQPQHF. The CDR3 nucleotides are TGTGCCAGCAGCTTAGACTACAATCAGCCCCAGCATTTT.